This TCR beta chain derives from a study of T cell changes during pregnancy in multiple sclerosis. V dropped 6 bases and J dropped 13; count of bases not matched to a gene: 5. Germline V gives CDR1 SNHLY, CDR2 FYNNEI. The CDR3 length is 11 residues. Produced via immunoSEQ multiplex PCR; TCRdb's table is partial and in-frame only. The sample has over 35,000 clones, about nine tenths seen once; the top ten hold 0.47%. This sequence joins TRBV2 and TRBJ2-1; 8 bases line up with TRBD1. This receptor was identified in a female donor in good health, enrolled as a control in a pregnancy study. The material sequenced was CD4+ T cells from peripheral blood mononuclear cells, taken in the first trimester of pregnancy. The CDR3 sequence is CASSPTGGQFF. The CDR3 DNA reads TGTGCCAGCAGCCCTACAGGGGGACAGTTCTTC.